This TCR beta chain was documented in a study of blood T cell repertoires in COVID-19. Libraries were prepared by immunoSEQ multiplex PCR; TCRdb keeps only in-frame clonotypes and omits some of them. The sample has about 250,000 clones, approximately 88% seen once. The length of the CDR3 is 16 residues. CDR1 and CDR2 from the germline V gene are LGHNA and YNFKEQ. With V trimmed by 3 bases and J by 7 bases, 3 bases remained unmatched. Sequencing was carried out using peripheral blood. The receptor was isolated from a woman in her 30s with COVID-19, enrolled during active disease. J is TRBJ2-2 and V is TRBV4-2, with 15 nucleotides matching TRBD2. This chain's CDR3 is CASSHAGLAGGGELFF. The CDR3 nucleotides are TGTGCCAGCAGCCATGCGGGACTAGCGGGAGGCGGGGAGCTGTTTTTT.